This T cell receptor beta chain was retrieved from a study of T cell responses to AZD1222 COVID-19 vaccine (dated by TCRdb to 2020 to 2023). At the level of the whole study: TCR sequencing covered some 250 trial participants: around 210 given two doses of AZD1222 and 26 given two doses of MenACWY control vaccine. Trial participants were enrolled by age into 18-55, 56-69 and 70-plus year subgroups, with about 150, 28 and 57 TCR-sequenced participants respectively. What the study reported, not specific to this receptor: Vaccine-associated CD4 TCRs spanned the whole spike protein, with dominant responses in regions 160-218 and 743-854. Because no day 14 peak-response samples were available, repertoires were characterized only after the peak T cell response. Reportedly, close to half of the unique spike-specific TCRs recognized epitopes lying outside the regions that are mutated in the B.1.351 and B.1.1.7 variants. In the small 56-69-year group, the increase in depth fell short of significance, most likely because of low power. Conclusions about previously exposed vaccinees are limited, since just five or six AZD1222 recipients were seropositive for SARS-CoV-2 at baseline. Participants were mostly white British and included more females than males, and it was suggested by the authors that clonal diversity may have been underestimated. Spike-specific TCR breadth and depth rose significantly after two AZD1222 doses compared with day 0 and with MenACWY recipients.

From the cysteine through the phenylalanine, the CDR3 covers 15 amino acids. The kept DNA is CDR3 alone, 45 bases in frame from the first base. V gives up 3 bases and J gives up 4 bases, and the segment between their germline ends measures 12 bases. CDR1 is given as SNHLY and CDR2 as FYNNEI, both from the germline V gene. In the paper's terms, the time point label means: baseline before first vaccination. What the treatment or condition label conveys for this sample: meningococcal conjugate vaccine given as trial control. Vaccinee samples were obtained from the UK trials COV001 and COV002, which included a single-blind randomized controlled phase 2/3 trial of AZD1222 (ChAdOx1 nCoV-19) in healthy adults. For TCRbeta chain sequencing, PBMC samples from trial participants were taken at day 0 and at day 28 after the second dose. The CDR3 regions of human TCRbeta chains were analyzed by immunosequencing. On the authors' methods: TCRs in the repertoires were compared against a reference library of SARS-CoV-2-specific TCRs that had been generated with the MIRA antigen-specificity platform. Breadth was defined as the fraction of unique TCRs that were SARS-CoV-2-associated, and depth was defined as the fraction of total T cells that were SARS-CoV-2-associated. Using the MIRA data, each spike-specific TCR was mapped to the spike region that the TCR reacts to and placed in a CD4 or CD8 class. Log10-transformed breadth and depth values were compared by one-way ANOVA with Sidak's multiple comparisons tests. TCRdb took this table from immuneACCESS and kept in-frame rearrangements with V and J called. Such tables lack part of the clones; where checked against another copy, unresolved V genes explain under half of the gap, and the rest is unexplained. From that table come the V and J calls and clone size; the DNA was used to work out D and trimming. Recorded for this sample are about 130,000 clones; less than 95% of them occurred a single time. The biggest ten clones account for less than 4.5% of the sample.

Comments on this clone: The clone's antigen remains unknown. Base quality data are lacking; no much larger clone is found one base away.

This TCR was sampled from an adult in good health. Specimen: peripheral blood, collected on day 0 of MenACWY control vaccination. Recombination joined TRBV2 with TRBJ2-2, and TRBD2 may be the D gene, going by 5 matching bases. CDR3 sequence: CASSDPTKFTGELFF. The sequenced DNA is TGTGCCAGCAGTGACCCGACTAAATTCACCGGGGAGCTGTTTTTT.